This TCR beta chain was observed in a study of blood T cell repertoires in COVID-19. Study context: COVID-19 samples collected from the United States, Italy and Spain covered acute and convalescent phases. PBMCs, B-cell-depleted T cells, or T cells provided the cDNA or gDNA that made up the material.

This clone was found a few times. Clones were read by immunoSEQ multiplex PCR, and TCRdb kept only the in-frame ones, dropping some. This sample carries roughly 140,000 clones, about 79% of them seen once, and the ten largest clones take about 7%. The V and J ends lost 8 bases and 5 bases respectively, with 7 bases between them. The CDR3 has 11 amino acids. Germline V gene sequence: CDR1 MDHEN, CDR2 SYDVKM. The sample consisted of peripheral blood. This TCR came from a woman in her forties or fifties in a cohort sampled during active or convalescent COVID-19. The chain recombines TRBV28 with TRBJ2-1, with D hard to call. Written as DNA, the CDR3 is TGTGCCAGCTTACTTCACAATGAGCAGTTCTTC. Protein: CASLLHNEQFF.